This T cell receptor (beta chain) stems from a study of vaccination effects on CD4 cells after COVID-19. About the study: Post-vaccine draws lagged the second dose by a median of 72 days. Study-wide points: There was marked clonal contraction among infection- and vaccine-induced clones late after vaccination.

In regard to this clone: What it binds is unknown.

With the ViraFEST assay, the study expanded antigen-specific CD4+ T cells using viral peptide pools, then sequenced them. Cells that had been cultured for approximately eleven days were the source of isolated CD4+ T cells. Participants received two doses of either the BNT162b2 or mRNA-1273 vaccine. IL-2 at roughly 9.7 IU/ml and peptides at roughly 9.6 ug/ml were added to cultured PBMC, approximately 2.2 million per well. The authors replaced half the medium with IL-2 medium on days 3 and 7. Profiling relied on immunoSEQ multiplex PCR, and the TCRdb table lists in-frame clones only, not all of them. The sample yields 30,000 to 45,000 clones, 70% to 85% seen once. The V segment lost 6 bases and the J segment 5 bases; nucleotides outside the gene matches: 11. The germline gives CDR1 MNHEY, CDR2 SVGAGI. The length of the CDR3 is 15 residues.

The chain recombines TRBV6-5 with TRBJ2-5; 8 bases map to TRBD2. The clonotype comes from a human donor who received a COVID-19 vaccine. Some clones in this sample may be carry-over from other donors' samples. The sequencing used CD4+ T cells from PBMCs cultured with HCoV-NL63 spike peptides, collected after COVID-19 vaccination. In DNA form, the CDR3 reads TGTGCCAGCAGAGCCTCCTTAGCGGGGAGGGAGACCCAGTACTTC. This gives the protein CASRASLAGRETQYF.